The entry that follows covers one TCR beta chain sequence. The data are from a study of blood T cell repertoires in COVID-19. Study-wide background: Acute and convalescent COVID-19 samples came from the United States, Italy and Spain. The analysed material was cDNA or gDNA that came from T cells, B-cell-depleted T cells, or PBMCs.

The method was immunoSEQ multiplex PCR; TCRdb's version includes in-frame clones alone and lacks a portion of them. The data hold more than 200,000 clones, with roughly 84% observed a single time. The receptor was isolated from a man aged 55 to 69 with acute or convalescent COVID-19. Specimen: peripheral blood.

Here the CDR3 reads CASSLEPPREQYF. The CDR3 DNA reads TGCGCCAGCAGCTTGGAGCCCCCGCGAGAGCAGTACTTC. The chain recombines TRBV5-1 with TRBJ2-7; no firm D call. Germline V lookup: CDR1 SGHRS, CDR2 YFSETQ. V was trimmed by 0 bases and J by 7 bases, leaving 11 bases between them. The CDR3 covers 13 residues.